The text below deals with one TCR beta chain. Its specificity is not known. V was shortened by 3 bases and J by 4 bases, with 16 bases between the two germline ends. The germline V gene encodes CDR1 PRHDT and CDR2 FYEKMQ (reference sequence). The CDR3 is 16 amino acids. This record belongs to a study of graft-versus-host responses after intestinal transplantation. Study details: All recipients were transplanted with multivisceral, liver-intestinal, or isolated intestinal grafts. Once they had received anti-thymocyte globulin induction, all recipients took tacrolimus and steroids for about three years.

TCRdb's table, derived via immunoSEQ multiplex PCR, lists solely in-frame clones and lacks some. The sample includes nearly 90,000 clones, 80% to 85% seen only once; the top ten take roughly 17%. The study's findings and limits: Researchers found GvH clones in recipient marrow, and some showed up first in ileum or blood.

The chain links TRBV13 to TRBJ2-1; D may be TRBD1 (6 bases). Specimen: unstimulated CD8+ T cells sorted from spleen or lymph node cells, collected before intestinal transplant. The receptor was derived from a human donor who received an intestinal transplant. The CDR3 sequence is CASSFPTGPGYNEQFF. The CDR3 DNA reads TGTGCCAGCAGCTTCCCTACAGGGCCGGGATACAATGAGCAGTTCTTC.